The rows below give T cell receptor beta chains drawn from one sample of a study of blood T cell repertoires in COVID-19. Here immunoSEQ multiplex PCR was the method, and the copy in TCRdb shows in-frame clones only, minus some. The sample holds approximately 100,000 clones, roughly 84% seen once. The sequenced sample was peripheral blood. These TCRs come from a human donor in a cohort sampled during active COVID-19. CDR3s include the opening cysteine and the closing phenylalanine or tryptophan. The order of the fields is J gene, D gene, clone size, V gene, CDR3 DNA, CDR3 protein. The D gene is left open where the match is weak. A clone size is listed for some rows: how often the clone was seen (once, few, many), or a class if it is expanded.

TRBJ2-7	TRBD1	.	TRBV2	TGTGCCAGCACACAGGCAGGGGGATCGCGCGAGCAGTACTTC	CASTQAGGSREQYF
TRBJ2-1	TRBD2	once	TRBV5-5	TGTGCCAGCAGCAGAGGACTAGCGGGAGCAAGCAATGAGCAGTTCTTC	CASSRGLAGASNEQFF
TRBJ1-6	.	once	TRBV4-3	TGCGCCAGCAGCCAAGATCAGGCCTATAATTCACCCCTCCACTTT	CASSQDQAYNSPLHF
TRBJ1-5	.	.	TRBV18	TGTGCCAGCTCACGGGACATCGATCAGCCCCAGCATTTT	CASSRDIDQPQHF
TRBJ1-2	.	.	TRBV6-1	TGTGCCAGCAGTGAAGCGGGCCGGCACTATGGCTACACCTTC	CASSEAGRHYGYTF
TRBJ2-7	TRBD1	.	TRBV4-3	TGCGCCAGCAGCCAAGAGACAGGGAGCTCCTACGAGCAGTACTTC	CASSQETGSSYEQYF
TRBJ2-7	TRBD1	few	TRBV6-5	TGTGCCAGCAGTTCCGGGACAGGGTACGAGCAGTACTTC	CASSSGTGYEQYF
TRBJ2-1	.	once	TRBV7-9	TGTGCCAGCAGCTCTAGAGGTAATGAGCAGTTCTTC	CASSSRGNEQFF
TRBJ2-1	TRBD1	few	TRBV5-1	TGCGCCAGCAGCCCCTTCGACAGGGGGCGAGACAATGAGCAGTTCTTC	CASSPFDRGRDNEQFF
TRBJ1-5	.	.	TRBV19	TGTGCCAGTAGTGCCACAGGGAGCGGTCAGCCCCAGCATTTT	CASSATGSGQPQHF
TRBJ2-1	TRBD2	.	TRBV6-1	TGTGCCAGCAGCGAACTAGCGGGAGTTTCCTACAATGAGCAGTTCTTC	CASSELAGVSYNEQFF
TRBJ1-3	.	once	TRBV5-5	TGTGCCAGCAGCCCCCATGGGGGGTCCCTGATCTCGGGAAACACCATATATTTT	CASSPHGGSLISGNTIYF
TRBJ2-5	.	.	TRBV21-1	TGTGCCAGCAGCAACGGATTCGGGCCTGGCGAGACTATCCTGTACCAAGAGACCCAGTACTTC	CASSNGFGPGETILYQETQYF
TRBJ2-5	TRBD2	.	TRBV7-3	TGTGCCAGCAGCCCCGGATGGGGGGGTCAAGAGACCCAGTACTTC	CASSPGWGGQETQYF
TRBJ2-1	.	.	TRBV9	TGTGCCAGCAGCACCCGACAGTCGAGCTCCTACAATGAGCAGTTCTTC	CASSTRQSSSYNEQFF
TRBJ2-5	TRBD2	.	TRBV6-2/TRBV6-3	TGTGCCAGCAGTTCCACCTCGGGAGGGGGGGCCCAGTACTTC	CASSSTSGGGAQYF
TRBJ1-1	.	.	TRBV18	TGTGCCAGCTCGGCCGGACAGAACACTGAAGCTTTCTTT	CASSAGQNTEAFF
TRBJ2-5	.	.	TRBV27	TGTGCCAGCAGTTTGAGGGGGGGAGAGACCCAGTACTTC	CASSLRGGETQYF
TRBJ1-1	.	.	TRBV29-1	TGCAGCTCCGACAGGCTGAACACTGAAGCTTTCTTT	CSSDRLNTEAFF
TRBJ2-1	TRBD1	.	TRBV6-5	TGTGCCAGCAGTCAACAGGGGCGCTCCTACAATGAGCAGTTCTTC	CASSQQGRSYNEQFF
TRBJ2-7	.	.	TRBV5-1	TGCGCCAGCAGCTTGTCGTCGGGATTGAGCTCCTACGAGCAGTACTTC	CASSLSSGLSSYEQYF
TRBJ2-1	TRBD2	.	TRBV11-2	TGTGCCAGCAGCCGAGGAGGGACTAGCGCCCATGAGCAGTTCTTC	CASSRGGTSAHEQFF
TRBJ1-1	.	.	TRBV19	TGTGCCAGTAGTATAGAAGCGGGGGGGCGCCGAACTGAAGCTTTCTTT	CASSIEAGGRRTEAFF
TRBJ1-4	.	.	TRBV5-4	TGTGCCAGCAGCTTGGACGGGAATAATGAAAAACTGTTTTTT	CASSLDGNNEKLFF
TRBJ2-1	TRBD2	.	TRBV15	TGTGCCACCACTACAGGGGGCTTGGGGACTAGCGGGAGTTTCAATGAGCAGTTCTTC	CATTTGGLGTSGSFNEQFF
TRBJ1-5	.	.	TRBV28	TGTGCCAGCAGTTTAAAATTCAGTGATAATCAGCCCCAGCATTTT	CASSLKFSDNQPQHF
TRBJ2-1	TRBD1	.	TRBV12-5	TGTGCTAGTGGGACGACAGGGGCTAACGACAATGAGCAGTTCTTC	CASGTTGANDNEQFF
TRBJ1-3	.	.	TRBV19	TGTGCCAGTAGAACGGACAGAATCTCTGGAAACACCATATATTTT	CASRTDRISGNTIYF
TRBJ2-3	.	.	TRBV18	TGTGCCAGCTCACCCGCAGATACGCAGTATTTT	CASSPADTQYF
TRBJ2-5	.	.	TRBV5-1	TGCGCCAGCAGCCTGGGGGATCGGGTAGCGGAAGAGACCCAGTACTTC	CASSLGDRVAEETQYF
TRBJ2-7	.	.	TRBV9	TGTGCCAGCAGCGTAACGGGGGTGCCCTACGAGCAGTACTTC	CASSVTGVPYEQYF
TRBJ2-6	.	once	TRBV5-1	TGCGCCAGCAGCTCTGGACAGATACTAGTGTCTGGGGCCAACGTCCTGACTTTC	CASSSGQILVSGANVLTF
TRBJ2-2	TRBD1	.	TRBV10-3	TGTGCCATCAGCCAGGGACAGGCGAACACCGGGGAGCTGTTTTTT	CAISQGQANTGELFF
TRBJ2-3	TRBD2	.	TRBV5-4	TGTGCCAGCAGCGAGGGACTAGGCGGAGATACGCAGTATTTT	CASSEGLGGDTQYF
TRBJ1-1	.	.	TRBV6-5	TGTGCCAGCAGTTACGGTACGGGTGGGAACACTGAAGCTTTCTTT	CASSYGTGGNTEAFF
TRBJ2-2	.	.	TRBV29-1	TGCAGCGCCCCAAACGGGTACACCGGGGAGCTGTTTTTT	CSAPNGYTGELFF
TRBJ1-1	.	.	TRBV20-1	TGCAGTGCTAGTGCTATTATGAACACTGAAGCTTTCTTT	CSASAIMNTEAFF
TRBJ2-5	TRBD2	.	TRBV7-2	TGTGCCAGCAGCTTAGGCGAGGATCTAGCGGGAGTAACCAAAGAGACCCAGTACTTC	CASSLGEDLAGVTKETQYF
TRBJ2-2	.	.	TRBV28	TGTGCCAGCAGCCCCACACGAGGGTCGAACACCGGGGAGCTGTTTTTT	CASSPTRGSNTGELFF
TRBJ1-1	.	.	TRBV7-9	TGTGCCAGCAGCTCCAAACCAGGGTGGGGCACTGAAGCTTTCTTT	CASSSKPGWGTEAFF
TRBJ2-3	.	.	TRBV4-3	TGCGCCAGCAGCCAAGCCCCGGGAGCAGATACGCAGTATTTT	CASSQAPGADTQYF
TRBJ1-3	.	.	TRBV7-6	TGTGCCAGCAGCTTAGCCGGAGTCACTGGAAACACCATATATTTT	CASSLAGVTGNTIYF
TRBJ1-2	TRBD1	few	TRBV4-3	TGCGCCAGCAGCCAAGAGGTATCGAGGGGGCAAGACTATGGCTACACCTTC	CASSQEVSRGQDYGYTF
TRBJ2-7	.	.	TRBV5-4	TGTGCCAGCAGCTTGATGGGGGGAAACGAGCAGTACTTC	CASSLMGGNEQYF
TRBJ2-3	.	.	TRBV11-2	TGTGCCAGCAGCCGCAGGGATACGCAGTATTTT	CASSRRDTQYF
TRBJ2-2	.	.	TRBV14	TGTGCCAGCAGCCAAGAGGAGGGACGGGAGCTGTTTTTT	CASSQEEGRELFF
TRBJ2-7	.	.	TRBV6-5	TGTGCCAGCACCGGGACATCGGGCTCCTACGAGCAGTACTTC	CASTGTSGSYEQYF
TRBJ2-5	.	.	TRBV2	TGTGCCAGCAGTGGGGGGCTACCTTTCAAAGAGACCCAGTACTTC	CASSGGLPFKETQYF
TRBJ2-2	.	once	TRBV28	TGTGCCAGCAGGGCCAGGCGGTACGGGGACACCGGGGAGCTGTTTTTT	CASRARRYGDTGELFF